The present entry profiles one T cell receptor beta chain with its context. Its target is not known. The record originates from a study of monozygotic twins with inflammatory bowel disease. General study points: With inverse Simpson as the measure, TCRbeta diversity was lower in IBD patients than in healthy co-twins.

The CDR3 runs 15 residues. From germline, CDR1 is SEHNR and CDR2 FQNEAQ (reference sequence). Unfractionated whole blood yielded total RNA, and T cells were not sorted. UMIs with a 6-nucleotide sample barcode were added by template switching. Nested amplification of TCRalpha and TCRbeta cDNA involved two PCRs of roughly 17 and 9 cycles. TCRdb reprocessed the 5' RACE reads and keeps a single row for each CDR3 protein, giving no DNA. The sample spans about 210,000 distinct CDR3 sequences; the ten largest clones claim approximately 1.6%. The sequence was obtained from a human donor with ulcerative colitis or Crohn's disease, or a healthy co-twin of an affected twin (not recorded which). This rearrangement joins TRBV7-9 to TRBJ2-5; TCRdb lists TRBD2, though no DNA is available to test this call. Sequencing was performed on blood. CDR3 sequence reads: CASSLGTRIGETQYF.